This is a list of T cell receptor beta chains from one sample in a study of T cell responses to AZD1222 COVID-19 vaccine. Using immunoSEQ multiplex PCR, the repertoire was profiled, and TCRdb retains in-frame clones only, with some absent. The sample lists approximately 130,000 clones, over 75% occurring once. The sample in question was peripheral blood, obtained 28 days after the second AZD1222 dose. These receptors were taken from an adult who received the AZD1222 COVID-19 vaccine. CDR3s include the opening cysteine and the closing phenylalanine or tryptophan. A D gene is named only where the DNA matches it firmly. A clone size is listed for some rows: how often the clone was seen (once, few, many), or a class if it is expanded.

d_call clone_size j_call v_call cdr3_nt cdr3_aa
- - TRBJ2-7 TRBV11-2 TGTGCCAGCAGCTTGGAGCTCAACTACGAGCAGTACTTC CASSLELNYEQYF
TRBD1 - TRBJ2-1 TRBV24-1 TGTGCCACCAGTGAGCCAACGGGACAGGAAAACAATGAGCAGTTCTTC CATSEPTGQENNEQFF
- - TRBJ1-2 TRBV4-1 TGCGCCAGCAGCCAAGGTCCCTATGATGGCTACACCTTC CASSQGPYDGYTF
- - TRBJ2-2 TRBV7-2 TGTGCCAGCAGCTTCATGAACACCGGGGAGCTGTTTTTT CASSFMNTGELFF
- - TRBJ1-4 TRBV5-6 TGTGCCAGCAGCTTGGCCGGGGTGGAGGATGAAAAACTGTTTTTT CASSLAGVEDEKLFF
TRBD2 - TRBJ2-1 TRBV3-1/TRBV3-2 TGTGCCAGCAGCCCAAGTAGGGCGGGAGGGGCCCATGAGCAGTTCTTC CASSPSRAGGAHEQFF
- - TRBJ1-6 TRBV9 TGTGCCAGCAGCGACCCCTGGACAGTAAGAAATTCACCCCTCCACTTT CASSDPWTVRNSPLHF
TRBD1 - TRBJ1-1 TRBV5-1 TGCGCCAGCAGCCTAGGGACAGACACTGAAGCTTTCTTT CASSLGTDTEAFF
- - TRBJ1-2 TRBV3-1/TRBV3-2 TGTGCCAGCAGCCAGGGTGAGTGGGGGAATGGCTACACCTTC CASSQGEWGNGYTF
- - TRBJ1-1 TRBV12-3/TRBV12-4 TGTGCCAGCAGTTCGGACTTTAGGACTGAAGCTTTCTTT CASSSDFRTEAFF
TRBD1 - TRBJ2-2 TRBV7-7 TGTGCCAGCAGTTCGCGGAAGGGACAGGGTCTCACCGGGGAGCTGTTTTTT CASSSRKGQGLTGELFF
- - TRBJ2-7 TRBV11-2 TGTGCCAGCAGCCACCTCCTTTACGAGCAGTACTTC CASSHLLYEQYF
- - TRBJ2-7 TRBV19 TGTGCCAGTAGTATCAGTGTGGCGGCGAGCTCCTACGAGCAGTACTTC CASSISVAASSYEQYF
TRBD1 - TRBJ1-1 TRBV19 TGTGCCAGTACTCTACTGGGACAGGGGTGGACTGAAGCTTTCTTT CASTLLGQGWTEAFF
- - TRBJ1-4 TRBV7-2 TGTGCCAGCAGCTTGGGGCCAGGTACTCCTGAAAAACTGTTTTTT CASSLGPGTPEKLFF
- - TRBJ2-5 TRBV7-3 TGTGCCAGCAGCCGGTCAGGAGAAGAGACCCAGTACTTC CASSRSGEETQYF
TRBD1 - TRBJ1-3 TRBV5-8 TGTGCCAGCAGCGCCGGACAGGGGGCGGCTGGAAACACCATATATTTT CASSAGQGAAGNTIYF
- - TRBJ1-1 TRBV7-9 TGTGCCAGCAGCCGAGGACAGATGAACACTGAAGCTTTCTTT CASSRGQMNTEAFF
TRBD1 - TRBJ2-3 TRBV6-5 TGTGCCAGCAGCACCGGGACAGGCACAGATACGCAGTATTTT CASSTGTGTDTQYF
- - TRBJ2-7 TRBV10-3 TGTGCCATCAGTGAGGGCAACTACGAGCAGTACTTC CAISEGNYEQYF
- once TRBJ1-2 TRBV12-3/TRBV12-4 TGTGCCAGCAGAATTATGGCAGGGCATGGCTACACCTTC CASRIMAGHGYTF
TRBD2 - TRBJ2-3 TRBV4-2 TGTGCCAGCAGAGCTAGCGGGAACACAGATACGCAGTATTTT CASRASGNTDTQYF
- - TRBJ2-1 TRBV11-1 TGTGCCAGCAGCTCAAGCCGGGATCCCGCGTTAAATGAGCAGTTCTTC CASSSSRDPALNEQFF
- - TRBJ1-3 TRBV28 TGTGCCAGCAGTCCTACCCACTCTGGAAACACCATATATTTT CASSPTHSGNTIYF
- - TRBJ1-3 TRBV3-1/TRBV3-2 TGTGCCAGCAGGCTTGGGGGGGGCTCTGGAAACACCATATATTTT CASRLGGGSGNTIYF
TRBD2 - TRBJ2-7 TRBV5-1 TGCGCCAGCAGCTGGGGGGCTAGCGGGAGGATAGAAGGCTCCTACGAGCAGTACTTC CASSWGASGRIEGSYEQYF
- once TRBJ1-1 TRBV27 TGTGCCAGCAGTCCCAGGAGGGGGAGCGAAGCTTTCTTT CASSPRRGSEAFF
- - TRBJ1-2 TRBV20-1 TGCAGTGCTTCAGGGTATGGCTACACCTTC CSASGYGYTF
- - TRBJ1-2 TRBV2 TGTGCCAGCAGTTGGGACCGGGACGGCGACTATGGCTACACCTTC CASSWDRDGDYGYTF
- - TRBJ1-6 TRBV18 TGTGCCAGCTCACCACCGGGACTCGGAAGTTCACCCCTCCACTTT CASSPPGLGSSPLHF
- - TRBJ1-1 TRBV12-3/TRBV12-4 TGTGCCAGCAGTCCTCAGAACACTGAAGCTTTCTTT CASSPQNTEAFF
- - TRBJ2-1 TRBV18 TGTGCCAGCTCACCCGGAGCGGGCGTCTACAATGAGCAGTTCTTC CASSPGAGVYNEQFF
- - TRBJ1-2 TRBV18 TGTGCCAGCTCACCAGGCCCTGGACTGAACTATGGCTACACCTTC CASSPGPGLNYGYTF
- - TRBJ2-1 TRBV7-9 TGTGCCAGCAGCCCATCCCAGACCTCCTACAATGAGCAGTTCTTC CASSPSQTSYNEQFF
- - TRBJ2-2 TRBV11-3 TGTGCCAGCAGCTTAGTTAGGGGGAACACCGGGGAGCTGTTTTTT CASSLVRGNTGELFF
- - TRBJ1-4 TRBV7-9 TGTGCCAGCAGCTTAGGACACGGAGCAGGGGAAAAACTGTTTTTT CASSLGHGAGEKLFF
TRBD1 - TRBJ1-2 TRBV9 TGTGCCAGCAGCCTGGACAGGGGGAACTATGGCTACACCTTC CASSLDRGNYGYTF
TRBD2 - TRBJ2-1 TRBV5-1 TGCGCCAGCAGCCTAAAATTAGCGGGAGGGCCTAATGAGCAGTTCTTC CASSLKLAGGPNEQFF
- - TRBJ1-4 TRBV4-2 TGTGCCAGCAGCCAAGAGGTACGGGGGCGCGGGACTGCAACTAATGAAAAACTGTTTTTT CASSQEVRGRGTATNEKLFF
- - TRBJ1-1 TRBV19 TGTGCCAGTAGTCCAAGAGGGAGACAGAACACTGAAGCTTTCTTT CASSPRGRQNTEAFF
TRBD2 - TRBJ2-7 TRBV5-1 TGCGCCAGCAGCCCGACTAGCGGGAGCTACGAGCAGTACTTC CASSPTSGSYEQYF
TRBD2 - TRBJ2-5 TRBV11-3 TGTGCCAGCAGCTTACGGGACAAGCGGGGGGGTTTAGAGACCCAGTACTTC CASSLRDKRGGLETQYF
- - TRBJ2-3 TRBV30 TGTGCCTGGAGCCGCCCCCAAAGTAGCGAGCGCACAGATACGCAGTATTTT CAWSRPQSSERTDTQYF
- once TRBJ2-7 TRBV28 TGTGCCAGCCAGCAGTTTATGAGCGAGAGGGGCTACGAGCAGTACTTC CASQQFMSERGYEQYF
- - TRBJ1-1 TRBV7-6 TGTGCCAGCAGCTCGTACGGGGACGTGAACACTGAAGCTTTCTTT CASSSYGDVNTEAFF
- - TRBJ1-2 TRBV6-2/TRBV6-3 TGTGCCAGCAGTTACCAGGGTGGCTACACCTTC CASSYQGGYTF
- - TRBJ2-7 TRBV19 TGTGCCAGTAGTATAGATGGCAGGGGATCCTACGAGCAGTACTTC CASSIDGRGSYEQYF
- - TRBJ2-3 TRBV9 TGTGCCAGCAGCCCACTAGCCGCGGCTAGCACAGATACGCAGTATTTT CASSPLAAASTDTQYF
TRBD2 - TRBJ2-1 TRBV6-5 TGTGCCAGCGGAGGGACTAGCGGGGGGGTTGATGAGCAGTTCTTC CASGGTSGGVDEQFF
TRBD2 once TRBJ2-4 TRBV7-2 TGTGCCAGCAGCTTAGTCGGGGGGGGACTAGCCAAAAACATTCAGTACTTC CASSLVGGGLAKNIQYF
TRBD1 once TRBJ2-7 TRBV3-1/TRBV3-2 TGTGCCAGCAGCGCACAGGGGGTCGAGCAGTACTTC CASSAQGVEQYF
- once TRBJ1-3 TRBV6-5 TGTGCCAGCGGGGACTCTGGAAACACCATATATTTT CASGDSGNTIYF
- - TRBJ1-1 TRBV7-9 TGTGCCAGCAGCTTAGCGCTGGCCGGAAACACTGAAGCTTTCTTT CASSLALAGNTEAFF
TRBD1 - TRBJ1-1 TRBV7-8 TGTGCCAGCAGCTTTGGACAGGACAGGAACACTGAAGCTTTCTTT CASSFGQDRNTEAFF
- - TRBJ2-1 TRBV12-3/TRBV12-4 TGTGCCAGCAGTGCGGATTACAATGAGCAGTTCTTC CASSADYNEQFF
- - TRBJ2-5 TRBV29-1 TGCAGCGTTGAAGATCGGCCTAGCGAGACCCAGTACTTC CSVEDRPSETQYF
TRBD1 - TRBJ2-1 TRBV3-1/TRBV3-2 TGTGCCAGCAGCCATACTCTGGGACAGGGGGGCAATGAGCAGTTCTTC CASSHTLGQGGNEQFF
- - TRBJ1-2 TRBV27 TGTGCCAGCAGTTTGGAGCACCGAATTGGACTCAGCTATGGCTACACCTTC CASSLEHRIGLSYGYTF